One sample yielded the 10 T cell receptor beta chains listed below, sequenced in a study of blood T cell repertoires in COVID-19. Sequencing used immunoSEQ multiplex PCR; TCRdb keeps in-frame clones, though not all of them. The sample yields 70,000 to 95,000 clones, about 81% seen once. The sequenced material came from peripheral blood. The receptors here all came from a human donor in a cohort sampled during active COVID-19.

The chain links TRBV19 to TRBJ2-7, with 7 bases lining up with TRBD1. Germline V gene lookup returns CDR1 LNHDA and CDR2 SQIVND (reference sequence). This CDR3 region has 15 residues. V shed 2 bases and J 0 bases; nucleotides not matched to a gene: 4. The CDR3 DNA is TGTGCCAGTAGTATACGGACAGGAAACTCCTACGAGCAGTACTTC. Protein sequence: CASSIRTGNSYEQYF.

This chain connects TRBV11-3 to TRBJ2-1; 12 bases are shared with TRBD2. The CDR3 covers 17 residues. V lost 4 bases and J lost 2; bases outside the gene matches: 6. Germline CDR1 is SGHNT and CDR2 is YENEEA. CDR3 amino acids: CASSSGLAGSTYNEQFF. As DNA, the CDR3 is TGTGCCAGCAGCTCTGGACTAGCGGGGTCGACCTACAATGAGCAGTTCTTC.

This clone was detected only a few times. This chain connects TRBV5-6 to TRBJ2-2; D call uncertain. The CDR3 consists of 13 residues. Germline V gene lookup returns CDR1 SGHDT and CDR2 YYEEEE. Trimming removed 2 bases at V and 3 bases at J, with 5 bases between. The CDR3 DNA is TGTGCCAGCAGCTTTAGTTACACCGGGGAGCTGTTTTTT. Protein product: CASSFSYTGELFF.

The V gene is TRBV12-5, the J gene TRBJ2-2; 9 nucleotides match TRBD1. V lost 2 bases, J lost 2 bases, and 3 bases stayed unmatched. CDR3 length: 16 amino acids. The germline CDR1 and CDR2 sequences are LGHNT and FRNRAP. The CDR3 here is CASGLTGGDNTGELFF. CDR3 coding DNA: TGTGCTAGTGGTTTGACAGGGGGCGATAACACCGGGGAGCTGTTTTTT.

The chain combines TRBV4-3 with TRBJ2-7, with D possibly being TRBD1 (5 bases). Trimming left V 4 bases short and J 2 bases short, with 9 bases between. Germline V gene lookup returns CDR1 LGHNA and CDR2 YSLEER. CDR3 length: 13 amino acids. CDR3 region: CASSLDTAYEQYF. Written as DNA, the CDR3 is TGCGCCAGCAGCCTGGACACTGCCTACGAGCAGTACTTC.

V usage is TRBV9 and J usage is TRBJ2-7; 8 bases are shared with TRBD1. This CDR3 has 15 amino acids. Germline values: CDR1 SGDLS, CDR2 YYNGEE. V shed 4 bases, J shed 1 base, and the junction held 7 bases outside the gene matches. The CDR3 sequence: CASSPTGGYSYEQYF. The CDR3 nucleotides are TGTGCCAGCAGCCCTACAGGGGGTTATTCCTACGAGCAGTACTTC.

CDR3 nucleotide sequence: TGTGCCAGCAGTTTATCCGGGGGGCAGACCCAGTACTTC. Protein product: CASSLSGGQTQYF. The V and J genes are TRBV28 and TRBJ2-5, with D possibly being TRBD2 (7 bases). V lost 1 base and J 6 bases, leaving 9 bases between the germline ends. The germline gives CDR1 MDHEN, CDR2 SYDVKM. The CDR3 runs to 13 residues.

The V gene is TRBV5-4, the J gene TRBJ2-5; a weak D match, TRBD1 (6 bases). Trimming removed 4 bases at V and 5 bases at J, with 21 bases between. The CDR3 is 16 amino acids. CDR1 is SGHNT and CDR2 is YYREEE in the germline V gene (reference sequence). CDR3 sequence reads: CASSPPQGMDSETQYF. The CDR3, as DNA: TGTGCCAGCAGCCCGCCGCAGGGGATGGATTCGGAGACCCAGTACTTC.

This clone was seen only a few times. For the CDR3, the DNA is TGTGCCAGCAGCTTAAGAACAGGGGTCACCTACAATGAGCAGTTCTTC. This translates into CASSLRTGVTYNEQFF. The chain combines TRBV7-3 with TRBJ2-1, with 7 bases that match TRBD1. Losses at the gene ends were 1 base for V and 2 bases for J; bases not matched to a gene: 5. This CDR3 contains 16 residues. CDR1 and CDR2 from the germline V gene are SGHTA and FQGTGA.

The chain uses TRBV28 and TRBJ2-5, with 8 bases that match TRBD1. Trimming at V came to 1 base and at J to 4 bases, leaving 5 bases not matched to a gene. CDR3 length: 15 residues. In germline, CDR1 is MDHEN, CDR2 SYDVKM. The CDR3 loop reads CASSLSPGQGETQYF. CDR3 DNA: TGTGCCAGCAGTTTATCCCCCGGACAGGGAGAGACCCAGTACTTC.